Each of the 30 T cell receptor beta chains below was sequenced from the same sample in a study of T cell changes during pregnancy in multiple sclerosis. Only in-frame clones appear in the TCRdb table, and some are missing; sequencing was by immunoSEQ multiplex PCR. The sample holds approximately 79,000 clones, just over 90% seen once. The material was CD4+ T cells from peripheral blood mononuclear cells, obtained before pregnancy. All receptors derive from a female donor with multiple sclerosis, enrolled in a pregnancy study.

The chain combines TRBV6-5 with TRBJ1-1, with TRBD1 as a possible D gene (6 bases). The CDR3 extends over 14 amino acids. The V gene's germline CDR1 is MNHEY and CDR2 SVGAGI. V shed 4 bases and J shed 2 bases, with 11 bases lying between them. The CDR3: CASSSRTANTEAFF. The CDR3 region has the DNA TGTGCCAGCAGTTCACGGACAGCAAACACTGAAGCTTTCTTT.

The rearrangement links TRBV6-5 to TRBJ1-1; unclear D gene. Deletions cut 4 bases from V and 4 bases from J, with 13 bases between. The CDR3 spans 14 residues. Per germline, CDR1 MNHEY and CDR2 SVGAGI. The CDR3 protein is CASSSGNSATEAFF. The CDR3 nucleotides read TGTGCCAGCAGTTCGGGCAATAGCGCCACTGAAGCTTTCTTT.

The count of this clone is one. The chain has TRBV30 and TRBJ2-7; TRBD2 is a possible D gene (6 bases). Germline-derived CDR1 and CDR2 are GTSNPN and SVGIG (reference sequence). The V gene lost 5 bases and the J gene lost 7 bases, with 18 bases spanning the gap. The length of the CDR3 is 13 residues. The DNA of the CDR3 is TGTGCCTGGGGCCGGGACTCCCATCGGGAGCAGTACTTC. It yields the protein CAWGRDSHREQYF.

The chain links TRBV7-9 to TRBJ2-7; the match to TRBD2 covers 15 bases. Per germline, CDR1 SEHNR and CDR2 FQNEAQ (reference sequence). V shed 4 bases, J shed 1 base, and the junction held 2 bases outside the gene matches. The CDR3 extends over 16 amino acids. DNA for the CDR3: TGTGCCAGCAGCTCGGGACTAGCGGGAGGTTCCTACGAGCAGTACTTC. Amino acid sequence: CASSSGLAGGSYEQYF.

The chain's CDR3 is CASSWSAGGQGKNIQYF. DNA for the CDR3: TGTGCCAGCAGTTGGTCAGCGGGGGGGCAGGGCAAAAACATTCAGTACTTC. The chain links TRBV27 to TRBJ2-4; 10 positions agree with TRBD2. Germline values: CDR1 MNHEY, CDR2 SMNVEV (reference sequence). V was pared by 4 bases and J by 3 bases, with 9 bases of the junction left unmatched. This CDR3 spans 17 amino acids.

V usage is TRBV5-6 and J usage is TRBJ1-2, with D perhaps matching TRBD1 (6 bases). The V gene's germline CDR1 is SGHDT and CDR2 YYEEEE. V lost 5 bases and J 0 bases, leaving 17 bases between the germline ends. There are 16 residues in the CDR3. CDR3 region: CASRSRKTGANYGYTF. CDR3 DNA: TGTGCCAGCAGGTCTAGGAAGACAGGAGCTAACTATGGCTACACCTTC.

The chain recombines TRBV5-4 with TRBJ2-2; 10 bases align to TRBD2. The CDR3 length is 15 residues. The germline V gene has CDR1 SGHNT and CDR2 YYREEE (reference sequence). V lost 5 bases and J lost 5; bases outside the gene matches: 6. CDR3 nucleotides: TGTGCCAGCAGAGAAGCGGGAGGGACGACCGGGGAGCTGTTTTTT. Translating it yields CASREAGGTTGELFF.

This chain connects TRBV30 to TRBJ2-7; 9 bases line up with TRBD1. This CDR3 region has 16 residues. V lost 7 bases and J lost 0; bases outside the gene matches: 13. CDR1 and CDR2 from the germline V gene are GTSNPN and SVGIG (reference sequence). The CDR3 DNA sequence: TGTGCCTCGACAGGGGGAAGACGATTACTCTCCTACGAGCAGTACTTC. It encodes CASTGGRRLLSYEQYF.

This chain links TRBV2 with TRBJ1-2; 8 bases are a match to TRBD1. This CDR3 region has 12 residues. Germline V gives CDR1 SNHLY, CDR2 FYNNEI. V dropped 8 bases and J dropped 8; count of bases not matched to a gene: 7. In DNA, the CDR3 is TGTGCCAGCTCTGGACAGGGCTTAGGCTACACCTTC. It encodes CASSGQGLGYTF.

This clone was found once. V is TRBV5-6 and J is TRBJ1-3, with 7 bases matching TRBD1. The ends lost 1 base at V and 6 bases at J; junction bases unmatched: 7. This CDR3 region has 15 residues. Germline CDR1 and CDR2: SGHDT and YYEEEE. The CDR3 DNA follows: TGTGCCAGCAGCTTGTACCGGGACAGAGTAAACACCATATATTTT. Translating gives CASSLYRDRVNTIYF.

This clone occurred a few times. This chain joins TRBV12-1 and TRBJ1-1. TRBV12-1 is a pseudogene locus. This CDR3 comprises 13 residues. CDR3 sequence: CASSFAPGLEAFF. The CDR3 nucleotides are TGTGCCAGCAGCTTTGCACCCGGTCTTGAAGCTTTCTTT.

This clone turned up a few times. This chain uses TRBV2 with TRBJ2-3; 11 bases are a match to TRBD2. V lost 8 bases and J lost 3; bases outside the gene matches: 10. The CDR3 totals 16 residues. Looked up from germline, CDR1 is SNHLY and CDR2 is FYNNEI. The CDR3 spells CASGVAGGPNTDTQYF. The CDR3 region has the DNA TGTGCCAGCGGAGTAGCGGGGGGGCCAAATACAGATACGCAGTATTTT.

The V gene is TRBV2, the J gene TRBJ2-1; D may be TRBD2 (6 bases). Germline-derived CDR1 and CDR2 are SNHLY and FYNNEI. Trimming stripped 7 bases from V and 3 bases from J, with 13 bases between. CDR3 length: 14 residues. CDR3 amino acids: CASKGGDFYNEQFF. The CDR3 nucleotides read TGTGCCAGCAAGGGCGGGGACTTCTACAATGAGCAGTTCTTC.

The chain employs TRBV18 and TRBJ2-7, with D possibly TRBD2 on 6 matching bases. Germline V gives CDR1 KGHSH, CDR2 LQKENI. The CDR3 totals 14 residues. V was trimmed by 8 bases and J by 5 bases, leaving 19 bases between them. CDR3 bases: TGTGCCAGCGCGGGGCAGCCCCAAGTCAACGAGCAGTACTTC. Protein: CASAGQPQVNEQYF.

A single count supports this clone. The chain has TRBV9 and TRBJ2-2; 10 nucleotides line up with TRBD2. The J segment lost 6 bases and the V segment lost 2 bases, leaving 7 bases of the junction unmatched. Germline V gives CDR1 SGDLS, CDR2 YYNGEE. This CDR3 spans 16 amino acids. CDR3 in amino acids: CASSVRSGLASGELFF. Written as DNA, the CDR3 is TGTGCCAGCAGCGTGAGATCGGGACTAGCGTCCGGGGAGCTGTTTTTT.

This chain connects TRBV19 to TRBJ1-2; 7 bases fit TRBD1. CDR1 and CDR2 (germline): LNHDA, SQIVND (reference sequence). The CDR3 consists of 14 residues. Trimming took 6 bases from V and 7 from J; bases not matched to a gene: 11. The CDR3 region is CASRGDRPLGGYTF. In DNA form, the CDR3 reads TGTGCCAGTAGGGGGGACAGACCCCTGGGTGGCTACACCTTC.

The CDR3 sequence is CASTSYTDTDTQYF. CDR3 DNA: TGTGCCAGCACTAGCTACACTGACACAGATACGCAGTATTTT. V is TRBV6-1 and J is TRBJ2-3, with D perhaps matching TRBD2 (5 bases). V dropped 7 bases and J dropped 2 bases, with 13 bases sitting between them. The CDR3 extends over 14 amino acids. Germline CDR1 MNHNS, CDR2 SASEGT.

The chain employs TRBV9 and TRBJ1-3, with 7 bases identical to TRBD1. The junction had 7 bases not matched to a gene; V was cut back by 4 bases and J by 3 bases. Germline CDR1 reads SGDLS; CDR2 reads YYNGEE. The CDR3 runs 15 residues. Here the CDR3 DNA reads TGTGCCAGCAGCAGCCAGGGGGAAGGTGGAAACACCATATATTTT. Translation: CASSSQGEGGNTIYF.

The chain links TRBV4-1 to TRBJ2-5; 9 bases match TRBD2. The CDR3 runs 15 residues. Germline V lookup: CDR1 MGHRA, CDR2 YSYEKL. The junction had 7 bases not matched to a gene; V was cut back by 3 bases and J by 5 bases. CDR3 protein: CASSQLAGFRETQYF. The CDR3 bases are TGCGCCAGCAGCCAGCTAGCGGGGTTTAGGGAGACCCAGTACTTC.

V usage is TRBV4-1 and J usage is TRBJ2-7; tentative D call: TRBD1 (6 bases). Germline lookup yields CDR1 MGHRA and CDR2 YSYEKL. The ends were cut back, 0 bases at V and 0 bases at J, with 12 bases in the middle. The CDR3 has 16 amino acids. CDR3 protein: CASSQDWQGLSYEQYF. In nucleotides, the CDR3 is TGCGCCAGCAGCCAAGATTGGCAGGGGCTCTCCTACGAGCAGTACTTC.

The rearrangement uses TRBV30 and TRBJ1-3; no clear D gene. Germline assignment: CDR1 GTSNPN and CDR2 SVGIG (reference sequence). The CDR3 has 13 amino acids. Trimming shortened V by 2 bases and J by 3 bases, and 8 bases separated the two germline ends. CDR3 sequence: CAWSWAFGNTIYF. The CDR3 DNA reads TGTGCCTGGAGTTGGGCTTTTGGAAACACCATATATTTT.

This chain uses TRBV19 with TRBJ1-2; no reliable D call. Between the trimmed V and J ends, which lost 5 bases and 4 bases, there was a span of 14 bases. Germline V lookup: CDR1 LNHDA, CDR2 SQIVND (reference sequence). The CDR3 consists of 14 residues. CDR3 region: CASSSPAGGYGYTF. The DNA of the CDR3 is TGTGCCAGTAGTTCGCCCGCCGGCGGCTATGGCTACACCTTC.

For the CDR3, the DNA is TGTGCCAGCAGCTTGGTTGGGGGCTCCTTCTACGAGCAGTACTTC. Its translation is CASSLVGGSFYEQYF. The V gene is TRBV5-6, the J gene TRBJ2-7, with a weak D call TRBD1 (6 bases). This CDR3 comprises 15 residues. V was clipped by 0 bases and J by 3 bases, with 13 bases between them. Germline values: CDR1 SGHDT, CDR2 YYEEEE. The variable domain in full, with the rest retrieved from reference TRBV5-6 and TRBJ2-7, is DAGVTQSPTHLIKTRGQQVTLRCSPKSGHDTVSWYQQALGQGPQFIFQYYEEEERQRGNFPDRFSGHQFPNYSSELNVNALLLGDSALYLCASSLVGGSFYEQYFGPGTRLTVT.

The chain employs TRBV2 and TRBJ2-2, with 10 bases aligning to TRBD2. Looked up from germline, CDR1 is SNHLY and CDR2 is FYNNEI. This CDR3 comprises 16 residues. After removal of 4 bases from V and 5 bases from J, the junction contained 7 bases not matched to a gene. The CDR3 bases are TGTGCCAGCAGTGGCTACCGGACTAGCGGAACCGGGGAGCTGTTTTTT. Its translation is CASSGYRTSGTGELFF. Combining the CDR3 with reference TRBV2 and TRBJ2-2 gives the whole variable domain EPEVTQTPSHQVTQMGQEVILRCVPISNHLYFYWYRQILGQKVEFLVSFYNNEISEKSEIFDDQFSVERPDGSNFTLKIRSTKLEDSAMYFCASSGYRTSGTGELFFGEGSRLTVL.

This chain joins TRBV11-1 and TRBJ1-6, with D perhaps TRBD1 (6 bases). This CDR3 has 14 amino acids. The germline CDR1 and CDR2 sequences are SGHAT and FQDESV (reference sequence). V lost 5 bases, J lost 4 bases, and 9 bases lay in between. For the CDR3, the DNA is TGTGCCAGCAGCATAGGACAGTATAATTCACCCCTCCACTTT. This translates into CASSIGQYNSPLHF.

The J gene is TRBJ2-5, the V gene TRBV29-1, with TRBD1 matching over 8 bases. The CDR3 extends over 13 amino acids. The germline gives CDR1 SQVTM, CDR2 ANQGSEA. The V segment lost 6 bases and the J segment 5 bases; nucleotides outside the gene matches: 8. The CDR3, as DNA: TGCAGCGTGACAGGGGCTACTATTGAGACCCAGTACTTC. Translation gives CSVTGATIETQYF.

V usage is TRBV9 and J usage is TRBJ2-1, with D unclear. V was shortened by 2 bases and J by 0 bases, with 9 bases between the two germline ends. Germline loops: CDR1 SGDLS, CDR2 YYNGEE. This CDR3 region has 15 residues. CDR3 nucleotide sequence: TGTGCCAGCAGCGTTGGTGCTAGCTCCTACAATGAGCAGTTCTTC. This sequence encodes CASSVGASSYNEQFF.

This chain joins TRBV19 and TRBJ1-6; no clear D. The length of the CDR3 is 15 residues. The V end was cut by 5 bases, the J end by 6 bases, with 14 bases between. The germline CDR1 and CDR2 sequences are LNHDA and SQIVND (reference sequence). The DNA for the CDR3 is TGTGCCAGTAGTCCCGGGCGAAGCGGTAATTCACCCCTCCACTTT. Protein sequence: CASSPGRSGNSPLHF.

CDR3 sequence: CASSFPPYNEQFF. CDR3 DNA: TGCGCCAGCAGCTTCCCCCCTTACAATGAGCAGTTCTTC. This chain joins TRBV5-1 and TRBJ2-1; D remains unclear. Trimming left V 2 bases short and J 4 bases short, with 7 bases between. Germline lookup yields CDR1 SGHRS and CDR2 YFSETQ. This CDR3 spans 13 amino acids.

The chain uses TRBV6-5 and TRBJ1-1; D possibly corresponds to TRBD1 (6 bases). Looked up from germline, CDR1 is MNHEY and CDR2 is SVGAGI. V gave up 4 bases and J gave up 4 bases, with 13 bases separating them. The CDR3 is 14 amino acids. The DNA of the CDR3 is TGTGCCAGCAGTTGGGAGGGGGTTCGCACTGAAGCTTTCTTT. Translation gives CASSWEGVRTEAFF.